A single sample gave rise to the 32 T cell receptor beta chains below, sequenced in a study of cytotoxic CD8 clonotypes in ibrutinib-treated CLL. The protocol was immunoSEQ multiplex PCR, while the TCRdb copy is restricted to in-frame clones and leaves out a portion. Seen here are 200,000 to 250,000 clones, nearly 80% observed once, and the top ten hold approximately 10%. Source: PBMCs, taken after 12 months of ibrutinib treatment. The receptors stem from a human donor with chronic lymphocytic leukemia.

J is TRBJ2-7 and V is TRBV6-1; no firm D call. Germline CDR1 MNHNS, CDR2 SASEGT. The CDR3 has 11 residues. V dropped 7 bases and J dropped 2 bases, with 6 bases sitting between them. The DNA of the CDR3 is TGTGCCAGCACCGCGGCCTACGAGCAGTACTTC. Translation: CASTAAYEQYF.

The CDR3 coding sequence is TGTGCCAGCAGGCTGTATAGCAATCAGCCCCAGCATTTT. This gives the protein CASRLYSNQPQHF. The chain has TRBV6-5 and TRBJ1-5; D ambiguous. In germline, CDR1 is MNHEY, CDR2 SVGAGI. Between the trimmed V and J ends, which lost 6 bases and 0 bases, there was a span of 6 bases. The CDR3 runs 13 residues.

This chain uses TRBV7-2 with TRBJ1-2; perhaps TRBD1 as D (6 bases). The ends were cut back, 5 bases at V and 11 bases at J, with 21 bases in the middle. From germline, CDR1 is SGHTA and CDR2 FQGNSA. The CDR3 is made up of 14 amino acids. CDR3 sequence reads: CASSPRRDKGLYTF. The CDR3 DNA reads TGTGCCAGCAGCCCACGCCGGGACAAAGGGCTATACACCTTC.

The chain couples TRBV7-9 to TRBJ2-7; D perhaps matches TRBD2 (5 bases). CDR3 length: 13 residues. The V end was cut by 4 bases, the J end by 5 bases, with 12 bases between. Germline-derived CDR1 and CDR2 are SEHNR and FQNEAQ (reference sequence). The CDR3 DNA sequence: TGTGCCAGCAGCTCCCCAGAGGGAGACGAGCAGTACTTC. Translating gives CASSSPEGDEQYF.

The J gene is TRBJ1-4, the V gene TRBV2, with 8 bases aligning to TRBD1. The ends lost 7 bases at V and 4 bases at J; junction bases unmatched: 8. Germline lookup yields CDR1 SNHLY and CDR2 FYNNEI. The length of the CDR3 is 15 residues. As DNA, the CDR3 is TGTGCCAGCACGTGGTCGGACAGGGTTAATGAAAAACTGTTTTTT. Translation gives CASTWSDRVNEKLFF.

The sample holds one count of this clone. This chain uses TRBV7-9 with TRBJ1-1; perhaps TRBD1 as D (6 bases). The CDR3 is made up of 14 amino acids. Trimming removed 6 bases from V and 5 bases from J, with 16 bases in between. The germline V gene encodes CDR1 SEHNR and CDR2 FQNEAQ (reference sequence). DNA of the CDR3: TGTGCCAGCAGAAGATCAGGGGAGAGAACTGAAGCTTTCTTT. Translated: CASRRSGERTEAFF.

The chain has TRBV5-1 and TRBJ1-4; 9 nucleotides agree with TRBD1. The CDR3 spans 16 residues. Germline V gene sequence: CDR1 SGHRS, CDR2 YFSETQ. J was trimmed by 8 bases and V by 0 bases; bases with no gene match: 8. The CDR3 region is CASSLVDRGSGEKLFF. CDR3 nucleotide sequence: TGCGCCAGCAGCTTGGTGGACAGGGGAAGCGGAGAAAAACTGTTTTTT.

This clone was seen ten or more times. The chain joins TRBV2 to TRBJ1-2; D not resolved. Germline CDR1 and CDR2: SNHLY and FYNNEI. Between the trimmed V and J ends, which lost 1 base and 0 bases, there was a span of 9 bases. The CDR3 spans 15 residues. The CDR3 bases are TGTGCCAGCAGTGAAGACAGCGGGGCTAACTATGGCTACACCTTC. Amino acids: CASSEDSGANYGYTF.

The chain carries TRBV5-1 and TRBJ2-7; no clear D. V lost 0 bases and J lost 4, with 8 bases in between. Germline-derived CDR1 and CDR2 are SGHRS and YFSETQ. The CDR3 is 13 residues long. CDR3 amino acids: CASSLVATYEQYF. CDR3 DNA sequence: TGCGCCAGCAGCTTGGTAGCCACTTACGAGCAGTACTTC.

This clone has just a few counts. The chain recombines TRBV2 with TRBJ1-2; D is unresolved. The CDR3 has 16 amino acids. Germline assignment: CDR1 SNHLY and CDR2 FYNNEI. V was trimmed by 11 bases and J by 6 bases, leaving 28 bases between them. The CDR3 nucleotides are TGTGCCTGCACCCCCAGCGGTGGGCAGTTGGGTAATGGCTACACCTTC. Amino acid sequence: CACTPSGGQLGNGYTF.

The CDR3, as DNA: TGTGCCAGCAGACCCCGGGACAGGCGGAACAATGAGCAGTTCTTC. It translates to CASRPRDRRNNEQFF. The rearrangement links TRBV2 to TRBJ2-1; 8 bases fit TRBD1. Losses at the gene ends were 6 bases for V and 5 bases for J; bases not matched to a gene: 9. Germline CDR1 and CDR2: SNHLY and FYNNEI. This CDR3 comprises 15 residues.

The chain joins TRBV29-1 to TRBJ1-1; maybe TRBD1 (5 bases). CDR3 length: 13 amino acids. Germline V gene lookup returns CDR1 SQVTM and CDR2 ANQGSEA. The germline V and J ends were trimmed by 6 bases and 0 bases, with 11 bases remaining between them. The CDR3 sequence: CSVWGRMNTEAFF. Written as DNA, the CDR3 is TGCAGCGTGTGGGGACGGATGAACACTGAAGCTTTCTTT.

The chain recombines TRBV5-1 with TRBJ2-3; the match to TRBD2 covers 10 bases. CDR1 SGHRS and CDR2 YFSETQ come from the germline V gene. This CDR3 is built from 20 residues. With V trimmed by 0 bases and J by 0 bases, 13 bases remained unmatched. CDR3 nucleotides: TGCGCCAGCAGCTTGGCGGGCGGAGCGGGGGGGCCGATGAGCACAGATACGCAGTATTTT. This gives the protein CASSLAGGAGGPMSTDTQYF. The full variable domain, in which reference TRBV5-1 and TRBJ2-3 provide the parts outside the CDR3, is KAGVTQTPRYLIKTRGQQVTLSCSPISGHRSVSWYQQTPGQGLQFLFEYFSETQRNKGNFPGRFSGRQFSNSRSEMNVSTLELGDSALYLCASSLAGGAGGPMSTDTQYFGPGTRLTVL.

This chain links TRBV7-9 with TRBJ2-3; D might be TRBD1 (6 bases). Looked up from germline, CDR1 is SEHNR and CDR2 is FQNEAQ (reference sequence). Trimming cost V 4 bases and J 8 bases, with 16 bases left between them. This CDR3 is 14 amino acids long. CDR3: CASSSPLGAITQYF. The DNA for the CDR3 is TGTGCCAGCAGCTCCCCCCTGGGGGCTATTACGCAGTATTTT.

This clone has more than one count but fewer than ten. This chain uses TRBV5-1 with TRBJ1-4, with D perhaps TRBD1 (5 bases). This CDR3 has 14 amino acids. The germline V and J ends were trimmed by 4 bases and 5 bases, with 12 bases remaining between them. Germline loops: CDR1 SGHRS, CDR2 YFSETQ. The chain's CDR3 is CASSVDRINEKLFF. The CDR3 DNA reads TGCGCCAGCAGCGTTGACAGAATAAATGAAAAACTGTTTTTT.

This chain links TRBV9 with TRBJ2-5, with D perhaps TRBD2 (5 bases). This CDR3 has 14 residues. V was clipped by 2 bases and J by 2 bases, with 10 bases between them. Germline-derived CDR1 and CDR2 are SGDLS and YYNGEE. CDR3: CASSVGQRQETQYF. The DNA of the CDR3 is TGTGCCAGCAGCGTGGGCCAGCGGCAAGAGACCCAGTACTTC.

CDR3 bases: TGTGCCACCAGCAGAGGTAGCGGCACAGATACGCAGTATTTT. Translated: CATSRGSGTDTQYF. This chain connects TRBV15 to TRBJ2-3; possible D gene TRBD2, 5 bases. Germline CDR1 and CDR2: LNHNV and YYDKDF (reference sequence). V was clipped by 1 base and J by 1 base, with 6 bases between them. The CDR3 spans 14 residues.

The chain has TRBV6-1 and TRBJ2-3, with TRBD1 identical over 8 bases. This CDR3 has 14 residues. Trimming took 3 bases from V and 6 from J; bases not matched to a gene: 5. CDR1 and CDR2 from the germline V gene are MNHNS and SASEGT. The chain's CDR3 is CASSDGQGTDTQYF. CDR3 nucleotides: TGTGCCAGCAGTGATGGACAGGGTACGGATACGCAGTATTTT.

This clone was found a few times. Written as DNA, the CDR3 is TGTGCCAGCAGCCAAGGGACAGGGACGAACACCGGGGAGCTGTTTTTT. Translating gives CASSQGTGTNTGELFF. The chain joins TRBV4-2 to TRBJ2-2; 8 bases line up with TRBD1. Losses at the gene ends were 1 base for V and 0 bases for J; bases not matched to a gene: 1. The CDR3 runs 16 residues. CDR1 and CDR2 (germline): LGHNA, YNFKEQ.

The rearrangement joins TRBV28 to TRBJ2-7; possibly TRBD2 for D (6 bases). CDR3 size: 13 residues. The V gene lost 10 bases and the J gene lost 3 bases, with 16 bases spanning the gap. CDR1 is MDHEN, CDR2 SYDVKM, per germline. CDR3 sequence reads: CATRRAGDYEQYF. The CDR3 DNA reads as TGTGCCACCCGGAGGGCCGGAGACTACGAGCAGTACTTC.

V and J are TRBV9 and TRBJ1-2; a weak D match, TRBD1 (5 bases). V was shortened by 5 bases and J by 7 bases, with 15 bases between the two germline ends. Germline loops: CDR1 SGDLS, CDR2 YYNGEE. This CDR3 is 13 amino acids long. Here the CDR3 reads CASSQGRGAGYTF. DNA of the CDR3: TGTGCCAGCAGTCAGGGAAGGGGAGCTGGCTACACCTTC.

This chain connects TRBV7-9 to TRBJ1-2; a possible D gene is TRBD1 (5 bases). Germline V gene lookup returns CDR1 SEHNR and CDR2 FQNEAQ (reference sequence). Trimming pared 7 bases from V and 3 bases from J, leaving 12 bases between. The CDR3 runs 13 residues. The CDR3: CASTRGGHYGYTF. The CDR3, as DNA: TGTGCCAGCACTCGCGGGGGTCACTATGGCTACACCTTC.

This clone has only one observation. This chain links TRBV5-1 with TRBJ2-1; 10 nucleotides agree with TRBD2. Germline loops: CDR1 SGHRS, CDR2 YFSETQ. Trimming at V came to 3 bases and at J to 7 bases, leaving 10 bases not matched to a gene. This CDR3 is built from 16 residues. The CDR3 reads CASSSWTSGGVNEQFF. CDR3 DNA sequence: TGCGCCAGCAGCTCCTGGACTAGCGGTGGGGTGAATGAGCAGTTCTTC.

This clone was recorded a few times. The rearrangement uses TRBV5-4 and TRBJ2-3; the D gene is possibly TRBD1 (5 bases). V was clipped by 5 bases and J by 6 bases, with 16 bases between them. CDR1 is SGHNT, CDR2 YYREEE, per germline (reference sequence). The CDR3 is made up of 14 amino acids. CDR3 region: CASSDWGHGDTQYF. CDR3 DNA sequence: TGTGCCAGCAGTGATTGGGGCCATGGGGATACGCAGTATTTT.

The V and J genes are TRBV5-6 and TRBJ2-3, with 8 nucleotides matching TRBD2. V lost 7 bases to trimming and J lost 3 bases; unmatched junction nucleotides: 13. CDR3 size: 16 residues. Germline loops: CDR1 SGHDT, CDR2 YYEEEE. In nucleotides, the CDR3 is TGTGCCAGCGACGCAGGAGTTCGGGGGGGTACAGATACGCAGTATTTT. Translated: CASDAGVRGGTDTQYF.

The V call is TRBV7-6, the J call TRBJ2-2, with 12 bases matching TRBD2. Germline trimming cut 2 bases from V and 4 bases from J; bases unmatched to any gene: 2. Germline V lookup: CDR1 SGHVS, CDR2 FNYEAQ. The CDR3 covers 16 residues. The CDR3 here is CASSLTSGGITGELFF. The DNA for the CDR3 is TGTGCCAGCAGCTTAACTAGCGGGGGGATCACCGGGGAGCTGTTTTTT.

This clone was seen ten or more times. The chain joins TRBV5-5 to TRBJ2-7, with D perhaps TRBD1 (5 bases). CDR3 length: 15 amino acids. V was pared by 5 bases and J by 0 bases, with 15 bases between. Germline V gene lookup returns CDR1 SGHKS and CDR2 YYEKEE (reference sequence). The CDR3 DNA is TGTGCCAGCAGTGATGCCGACAGCCTCTCCTACGAGCAGTACTTC. Protein: CASSDADSLSYEQYF.

The genes are TRBV4-2 and TRBJ2-2; possible D gene TRBD1, 6 bases. This CDR3 spans 17 amino acids. Trimming took off 0 bases at V and 1 base at J, with 12 bases between the two ends. Germline loops: CDR1 LGHNA, CDR2 YNFKEQ. CDR3 loop: CASSQDGTPMNTGELFF. CDR3 DNA sequence: TGTGCCAGCAGCCAAGATGGGACACCCATGAACACCGGGGAGCTGTTTTTT.

The chain is built from TRBV11-3 and TRBJ2-2; D is undetermined. Trimming left V 3 bases short and J 6 bases short, with 5 bases between. This CDR3 region has 12 residues. The V gene's germline CDR1 is SGHNT and CDR2 YENEEA. DNA of the CDR3: TGTGCCAGCAGCTTTTTCTCCGGGGAGCTGTTTTTT. Translation: CASSFFSGELFF.

V usage is TRBV5-1 and J usage is TRBJ2-2, with 9 bases aligning to TRBD1. The CDR3 consists of 16 residues. Germline assignment: CDR1 SGHRS and CDR2 YFSETQ. V trimming: 1 base; J trimming: 6 bases; junction bases outside the gene matches: 7. DNA for the CDR3: TGCGCCAGCAGCTTGCAGGGACAGGGCGCGGCCGGGGAGCTGTTTTTT. Its protein is CASSLQGQGAAGELFF.

Of note for this clone: This sample also contains other DNA sequences that code for the same CDR3. The chain has TRBV7-8 and TRBJ2-7; D remains unclear. The CDR3 loop spans 11 amino acids. V was pared by 6 bases and J by 3 bases, with 6 bases between. From germline, CDR1 is SGHVS and CDR2 FQNEAQ. The CDR3 spells CASSPSYEQYF. CDR3 bases: TGTGCCAGCAGTCCCAGCTACGAGCAGTACTTC.

V and J are TRBV28 and TRBJ1-4; no clear D gene. Trimming stripped 8 bases from V and 1 base from J, with 14 bases between. The CDR3 is 15 residues long. Germline V gene data show CDR1 as MDHEN and CDR2 as SYDVKM. CDR3: CASGLLSLTNEKLFF. CDR3 in DNA: TGTGCCAGCGGACTGCTGTCCCTAACTAATGAAAAACTGTTTTTT.